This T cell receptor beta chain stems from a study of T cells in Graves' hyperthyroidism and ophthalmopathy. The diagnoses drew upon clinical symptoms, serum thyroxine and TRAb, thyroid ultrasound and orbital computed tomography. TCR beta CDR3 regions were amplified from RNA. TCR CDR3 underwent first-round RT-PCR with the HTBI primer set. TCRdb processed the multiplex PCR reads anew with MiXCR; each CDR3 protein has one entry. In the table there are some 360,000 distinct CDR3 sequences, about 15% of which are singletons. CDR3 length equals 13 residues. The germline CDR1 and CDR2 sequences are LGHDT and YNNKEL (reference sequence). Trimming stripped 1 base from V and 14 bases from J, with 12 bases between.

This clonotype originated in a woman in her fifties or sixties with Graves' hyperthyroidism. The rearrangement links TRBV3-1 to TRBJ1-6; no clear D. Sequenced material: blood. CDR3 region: CASSQGSARALHF. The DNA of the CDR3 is TGTGCCAGCAGCCAAGGATCGGCACGAGCCCTCCACTTT.